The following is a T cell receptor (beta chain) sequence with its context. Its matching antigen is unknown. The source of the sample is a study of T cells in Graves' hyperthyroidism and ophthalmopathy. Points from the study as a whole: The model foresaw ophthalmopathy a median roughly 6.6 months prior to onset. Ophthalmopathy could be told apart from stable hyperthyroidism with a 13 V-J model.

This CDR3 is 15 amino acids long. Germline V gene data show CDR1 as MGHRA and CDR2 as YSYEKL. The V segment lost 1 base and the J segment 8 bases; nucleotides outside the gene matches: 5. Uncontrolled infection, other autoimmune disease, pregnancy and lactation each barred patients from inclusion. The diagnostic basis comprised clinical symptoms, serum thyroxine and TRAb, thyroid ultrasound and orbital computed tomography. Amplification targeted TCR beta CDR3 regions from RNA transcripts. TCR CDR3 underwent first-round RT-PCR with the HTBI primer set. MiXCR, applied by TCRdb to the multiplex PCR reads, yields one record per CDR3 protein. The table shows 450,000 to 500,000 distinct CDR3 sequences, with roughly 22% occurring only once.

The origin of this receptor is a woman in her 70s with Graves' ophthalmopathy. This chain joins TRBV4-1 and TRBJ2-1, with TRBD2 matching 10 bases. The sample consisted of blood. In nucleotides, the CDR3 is TGCGCCAGCAGCCAAGCCGGGACTAGCGACGATGAGCAGTTCTTC. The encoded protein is CASSQAGTSDDEQFF.